The clone carrying this T cell receptor (beta chain) has at least ten counts. Its specificity is unknown. From germline, CDR1 is SGHDT and CDR2 YYEEEE. The CDR3 has 17 amino acids. Trimming took 4 bases from V and 7 from J; bases not matched to a gene: 15. The entry originates in a study of T-cell reconstitution after alpha-beta-depleted transplantation in children. Study-wide points: About two months after transplant, alpha-beta T cells reportedly came from several hundred expanded graft clones.

This sample's TCRbeta library carried unique molecular identifier barcodes. TCRdb called the PCR reads again in MiXCR, with one record for every CDR3 protein. Of roughly 500,000 distinct CDR3 sequences listed, under 12% are singletons. Sequenced material: PBMCs, taken before TCRalphabeta/CD19-depleted stem cell transplant. This chain connects TRBV5-6 to TRBJ2-1; 9 bases line up with TRBD1. This clonotype was obtained from a child aged 2 to 9 with inherited bone marrow failure, due to receive a stem cell transplant. The CDR3 nucleotides are TGTGCCAGCAGCACGCAAGACCGGGACAGGGTTCGGAATGAGCAGTTCTTC. It codes for CASSTQDRDRVRNEQFF.